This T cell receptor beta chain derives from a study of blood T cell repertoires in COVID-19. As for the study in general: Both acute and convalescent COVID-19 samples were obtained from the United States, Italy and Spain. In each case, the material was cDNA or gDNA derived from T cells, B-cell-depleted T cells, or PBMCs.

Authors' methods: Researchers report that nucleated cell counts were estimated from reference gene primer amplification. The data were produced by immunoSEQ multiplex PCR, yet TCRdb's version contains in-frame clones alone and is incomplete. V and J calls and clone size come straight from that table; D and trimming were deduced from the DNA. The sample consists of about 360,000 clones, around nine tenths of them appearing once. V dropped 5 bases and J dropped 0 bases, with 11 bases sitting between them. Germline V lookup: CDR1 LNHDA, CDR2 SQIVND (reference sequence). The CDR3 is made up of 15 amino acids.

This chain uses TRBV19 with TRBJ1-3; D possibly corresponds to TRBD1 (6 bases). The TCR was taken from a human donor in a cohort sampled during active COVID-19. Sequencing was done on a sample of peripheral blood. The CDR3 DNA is TGTGCCAGTAGTGCTACAGGGACCTCTGGAAACACCATATATTTT. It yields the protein CASSATGTSGNTIYF.